This T cell receptor (beta chain) was profiled in a study of CD8+ T cells in alopecia areata. V lost 0 bases and J lost 8, with 19 bases in between. Germline V lookup: CDR1 MGHRA, CDR2 YSYEKL. This CDR3 has 16 residues. Sequencing templates came from extracted RNA that was reverse transcribed into cDNA. Measured with immunoSEQ multiplex PCR; TCRdb has only the in-frame clones, and not every one. Of 150,000 to 200,000 clones in the sample, 59% are singletons; the top ten hold about 15%. Source: CD4+ T cells sorted from blood, taken at week 0. The receptor comes from a human donor with alopecia areata. V usage is TRBV4-1 and J usage is TRBJ1-2, with no clear D. The CDR3 nucleotides are TGCGCCAGCAGCCAAGATCATGGGAGTGGTGCAGGCGGCTACACCTTC. Amino acid sequence: CASSQDHGSGAGGYTF.